These T cell receptor beta chains were read from a single sample in a study of T cells in Graves' hyperthyroidism and ophthalmopathy. TCRdb re-derived calls from the multiplex PCR reads in MiXCR, one entry per CDR3 protein. The sample records hundreds of thousands of distinct CDR3 sequences, 14% being singletons. What was sequenced was blood. Receptors originate from a woman aged 18-30 years with Graves' hyperthyroidism. CDR3s include the opening cysteine and the closing phenylalanine or tryptophan. A D gene is named only where the DNA matches it firmly. A clone size is listed for some rows: how often the clone was seen (once, few, many), or a class if it is expanded.

d_call,j_call,v_call,clone_size,cdr3_nt,cdr3_aa
NA,TRBJ2-3,TRBV29-1,few,TGCAGCGCCTCCGGACAGACTAGCACAGATACGCAGTATTTT,CSASGQTSTDTQYF
TRBD2,TRBJ2-1,TRBV7-8,many,TGTGCCAGCAGCCCCAGCGGGAGGTCTTACAATGAGCAGTTCTTC,CASSPSGRSYNEQFF
TRBD2,TRBJ2-5,TRBV5-1,NA,TGCGCCAGCAGCCGGACTAGCGGGCAGACCCAGTACTTC,CASSRTSGQTQYF
TRBD2,TRBJ2-5,TRBV12-3/TRBV12-4,NA,TGTGCCAGCAGGGGGCATGAAGCGGGAGGAACCCAGTACTTC,CASRGHEAGGTQYF
NA,TRBJ2-2,TRBV15,many,TGTGCCACCAGCAGAGATAGATCGAACACCGGGGAGCTGTTTTTT,CATSRDRSNTGELFF
TRBD1,TRBJ1-2,TRBV29-1,NA,TGCAGCACCCTGGGGGGAGAGGGGGCCTTCTATGGCTACACCTTC,CSTLGGEGAFYGYTF
NA,TRBJ1-1,TRBV5-1,NA,TGCGCCAGCAGCTTGGAGGGGGTCAGATCGGGGGCTTTCTTT,CASSLEGVRSGAFF
NA,TRBJ2-1,TRBV11-3,many,TGTGCCAGCAGCGTAGTAAGAGATGAGCAGTTCTTC,CASSVVRDEQFF
NA,TRBJ2-6,TRBV5-1,NA,TGCGCCAGCAGCCTCCCCTCGGGATCCGGGGCCAACGTCCTGACTTTC,CASSLPSGSGANVLTF
NA,TRBJ2-7,TRBV15,NA,TGTGCCACCAGCAGAGATTTGTGGGACGGCTACTCCTACGAGCAGTACTTC,CATSRDLWDGYSYEQYF
NA,TRBJ2-7,TRBV5-5,NA,TGTGCCAGCAGCTCCCAGCCGAAAGGGGGATACGAGCAGTACTTC,CASSSQPKGGYEQYF
NA,TRBJ2-7,TRBV5-6,NA,TGTGCCAGCACCCTTGCCGGGGGAGGTTACGAGCAGTACTTC,CASTLAGGGYEQYF
NA,TRBJ1-1,TRBV7-8,many,TGTGCCAGCAGCTTAGCGGAGACAGCCACTGAAGCTTTCTTT,CASSLAETATEAFF
TRBD1,TRBJ2-7,TRBV7-2,NA,TGTGCCAGCAGCTTTGAGAACAGGGGGGCCTCCTACGAGCAGTACTTC,CASSFENRGASYEQYF
NA,TRBJ2-7,TRBV4-3,few,TGCGCCAGCAGCCAAGATTGGGGGGTTAGCTCCTACGAGCAGTACTTC,CASSQDWGVSSYEQYF
TRBD2,TRBJ2-7,TRBV7-2,many,TGTGCCAGCAGCCGAAGGCCTAGCGGGAGCTCCTACGAGCAGTACTTC,CASSRRPSGSSYEQYF
NA,TRBJ1-1,TRBV20-1,many,TGCAGTGCCCGGGGACGGCGAGGGGGGAACACTGAAGCTTTCTTT,CSARGRRGGNTEAFF
NA,TRBJ2-6,TRBV18,many,TGTGCCAGCTCGGTCCAGGGCTCCTCTGGGGCCAACGTCCTGACTTTC,CASSVQGSSGANVLTF
NA,TRBJ1-1,TRBV4-1,NA,TGCGCCAGCAGCCAAGATGTAGGAGGGAGGAGCACTGAAGCTTTCTTT,CASSQDVGGRSTEAFF
TRBD2,TRBJ2-1,TRBV6-6,many,TGTGCTAGCAGTTACTCGGGGAGGGGTGAGCAGTTCTTC,CASSYSGRGEQFF